This T cell receptor (beta chain) was retrieved from a study of shared T cell receptors in the human thymus. TCRdb's table, derived via immunoSEQ multiplex PCR, lists solely in-frame clones and lacks some. The data contain 700,000 or so clones, 70% to 90% of them singletons. This sample was shared with a second study, whose subject was human thymus T cells. As that study records: The source of the thymus tissue was resections taken during corrective heart surgery. Thymic and blood repertoires appeared to show biased V and J gene usage. Related work showed strongly overlapping thymic repertoires across unrelated individuals.

Input material: thymocytes. The sequence was obtained from a girl younger than two with a congenital heart defect.

In nucleotides, the CDR3 is TGTGCCAGTCTTCACGCGGCGGGAACCTATGGCTACACCTTC. Its protein product is CASLHAAGTYGYTF. This chain uses TRBV19 with TRBJ1-2; no clear D. The CDR3 runs to 14 residues. The germline V and J ends were trimmed by 8 bases and 4 bases, with 17 bases remaining between them. Per the germline V gene, CDR1 is LNHDA and CDR2 is SQIVND (reference sequence).